The clone carrying this T cell receptor (beta chain) was detected a few times. TCRdb reprocessed the RT-PCR reads with MiXCR, giving one entry per CDR3 protein. The table has fewer than 700,000 distinct CDR3 sequences, around 13% seen once; the top ten hold under 15%. The data stem from a study of response to subunit inactivated influenza vaccine. Germline V lookup: CDR1 ENHRY, CDR2 SYGVKD. V was clipped by 11 bases and J by 0 bases, with 13 bases between them. This CDR3 region has 14 residues. The V gene is TRBV10-3, the J gene TRBJ2-2, with D possibly being TRBD2 (6 bases). This specimen consisted of PBMCs from blood, obtained roughly 46 days after vaccination. The sequence came from a man in his fifties who received an inactivated influenza vaccine. CDR3: CAAYGGTNTGELFF. The CDR3 bases are TGTGCCGCCTACGGGGGTACGAACACCGGGGAGCTGTTTTTT.